This T cell receptor beta chain derives from a study of blood T cell repertoires in COVID-19. Living in under 30 US areas, the participants were between about 18 and 100 years of age. Cohort allocation depended upon clinical history that participants reported. CDR1 and CDR2 from the germline V gene are SGHNT and YENEEA. This CDR3 is 16 amino acids long. Trimming cost V 5 bases and J 3 bases; bases outside gene matches: 10. In the authors' methods: Reference gene primers were amplified, and this amplification served to estimate nucleated cell counts. Profiling relied on immunoSEQ multiplex PCR, and the TCRdb table lists in-frame clones only, not all of them. That table supplies the V and J calls and clone size; D and trimming were determined from the DNA. The data hold approximately 81,000 clones, with around 89% observed a single time.

The clonotype was recovered from a woman in her forties or fifties with acute COVID-19. This chain connects TRBV11-3 to TRBJ2-7; 10 nucleotides line up with TRBD1. Sequencing was done on a sample of PBMCs or T cells enriched from blood (not recorded which). CDR3 sequence (DNA): TGTGCCAGCAGCCGATCAGTGGGACAGGGGCTCTACGAGCAGTACTTC. Translating gives CASSRSVGQGLYEQYF.